What follows are 14 T cell receptor beta chains derived from one specimen sequenced in a study of blood T cell repertoires in COVID-19. Measured with immunoSEQ multiplex PCR; TCRdb has only the in-frame clones, and not every one. The sample holds around 350,000 clones, roughly 86% seen once. Material: peripheral blood. The receptors come from a human donor in a cohort sampled during active COVID-19.

The chain recombines TRBV27 with TRBJ2-2; D unclear. This CDR3 spans 14 amino acids. Germline loops: CDR1 MNHEY, CDR2 SMNVEV (reference sequence). V gave up 5 bases and J gave up 0 bases, with 7 bases separating them. This chain's CDR3 is CASSLVANTGELFF. The CDR3 bases are TGTGCCAGCAGTCTGGTAGCGAACACCGGGGAGCTGTTTTTT.

The J gene is TRBJ2-5, the V gene TRBV5-5; 10 positions match TRBD2. The junction had 2 bases not matched to a gene; V was cut back by 2 bases and J by 4 bases. The CDR3 is made up of 14 amino acids. Germline CDR1 SGHKS, CDR2 YYEKEE (reference sequence). The chain's CDR3 is CASSFLAGGETQYF. CDR3 DNA sequence: TGTGCCAGCAGCTTTTTAGCGGGGGGAGAGACCCAGTACTTC.

The chain recombines TRBV10-3 with TRBJ1-1; no reliable D call. Deletions cut 10 bases from V and 1 base from J, with 13 bases between. CDR1 and CDR2 (germline): ENHRY, SYGVKD. The CDR3 extends over 13 amino acids. CDR3 sequence: CATRRQENTEAFF. The CDR3 bases are TGTGCCACCAGGAGACAAGAGAACACTGAAGCTTTCTTT.

This sequence joins TRBV18 and TRBJ1-3; D is perhaps TRBD1 (5 bases). The CDR3 totals 13 residues. Germline V gene data show CDR1 as KGHSH and CDR2 as LQKENI. Trimming took off 8 bases at V and 4 bases at J, with 12 bases between the two ends. CDR3 residues: CASLGVAGNTIYF. The CDR3 coding sequence is TGTGCCAGCCTAGGGGTGGCCGGAAACACCATATATTTT.

The J gene is TRBJ2-2, the V gene TRBV29-1, with D possibly being TRBD2 (7 bases). Trimming stripped 5 bases from V and 2 bases from J, with 21 bases between. CDR1 and CDR2 from the germline V gene are SQVTM and ANQGSEA. CDR3 length: 17 amino acids. The chain's CDR3 is CSVPRQAGAENTGELFF. CDR3 bases: TGCAGCGTTCCGCGACAGGCGGGGGCGGAAAACACCGGGGAGCTGTTTTTT.

The genes are TRBV5-1 and TRBJ1-1, with D tentatively TRBD1 (5 bases). The V gene lost 5 bases and the J gene lost 0 bases, with 11 bases spanning the gap. This CDR3 region has 14 residues. CDR1 and CDR2 (germline): SGHRS, YFSETQ. This CDR3 reads CASSRNRLNTEAFF. The CDR3 nucleotides read TGCGCCAGCAGTAGAAACAGGCTGAACACTGAAGCTTTCTTT. The full variable domain, completed using reference TRBV5-1 and TRBJ1-1, is KAGVTQTPRYLIKTRGQQVTLSCSPISGHRSVSWYQQTPGQGLQFLFEYFSETQRNKGNFPGRFSGRQFSNSRSEMNVSTLELGDSALYLCASSRNRLNTEAFFGQGTRLTVV.

This clone came up a few times. The rearrangement links TRBV2 to TRBJ1-5; TRBD1 agrees at 9 bases. This CDR3 comprises 14 residues. The germline gives CDR1 SNHLY, CDR2 FYNNEI. J was trimmed by 0 bases and V by 8 bases; bases with no gene match: 2. CDR3 DNA sequence: TGTGCCAGCGGGACAGGGTATAGCAATCAGCCCCAGCATTTT. Protein product: CASGTGYSNQPQHF.

The J gene is TRBJ1-4, the V gene TRBV6-5, with a weak D call TRBD1 (5 bases). V was cut by 8 bases and J by 3 bases, with 16 bases left in between. CDR1 is MNHEY, CDR2 SVGAGI, per germline. This CDR3 is 15 amino acids long. CDR3 sequence reads: CASRIVGHANEKLFF. Here the CDR3 DNA reads TGTGCCAGCCGTATAGTGGGGCATGCTAATGAAAAACTGTTTTTT.

The rearrangement links TRBV3-1 (or the pseudogene TRBV3-2) to TRBJ2-1; 7 nucleotides match TRBD2. V lost 11 bases and J lost 6; bases outside the gene matches: 4. This CDR3 comprises 11 residues. Germline CDR1 reads LGHDT; CDR2 reads YNNKEL (reference sequence). CDR3 nucleotides: TGTGCCGCGTCGGGGGGCAATGAGCAGTTCTTC. This translates into CAASGGNEQFF.

CDR3 loop: CASSVHADSSGGEQFF. The CDR3 DNA is TGTGCCAGCAGCGTTCACGCCGACTCTAGCGGAGGTGAGCAGTTCTTC. This rearrangement joins TRBV9 to TRBJ2-1; TRBD2 matches at 7 bases. After removal of 2 bases from V and 9 bases from J, the junction contained 14 bases not matched to a gene. Germline V gene lookup returns CDR1 SGDLS and CDR2 YYNGEE. The length of the CDR3 is 16 residues.

The chain uses TRBV10-1 and TRBJ2-7; TRBD1 aligns across 9 bases. From germline, CDR1 is WNHNN and CDR2 SYGVQD (reference sequence). The CDR3 has 15 residues. With 0 bases clipped from V and 5 bases from J, the junction kept 5 bases outside the gene matches. Here the CDR3 reads CASSESGTGIDEQYF. CDR3 in DNA: TGCGCCAGCAGTGAGTCTGGGACAGGGATCGACGAGCAGTACTTC.

The V call is TRBV19, the J call TRBJ2-7, with 8 bases that match TRBD1. Germline V lookup: CDR1 LNHDA, CDR2 SQIVND (reference sequence). Germline trimming cut 7 bases from V and 4 bases from J; bases unmatched to any gene: 6. This CDR3 contains 13 residues. The CDR3 spells CASTTGVGYEQYF. The DNA for the CDR3 is TGTGCCAGTACGACAGGGGTAGGGTACGAGCAGTACTTC.

The V call is TRBV18, the J call TRBJ2-7; possibly TRBD2 for D (6 bases). V was pared by 2 bases and J by 2 bases, with 13 bases between. Germline loops: CDR1 KGHSH, CDR2 LQKENI. The CDR3 runs to 15 residues. The CDR3 spells CASSPGGAATYEQYF. The CDR3 coding sequence is TGTGCCAGCTCACCAGGCGGGGCGGCGACCTACGAGCAGTACTTC.

The chain combines TRBV5-1 with TRBJ2-2, with 9 bases identical to TRBD1. CDR1 is SGHRS and CDR2 is YFSETQ in the germline V gene. CDR3 length equals 16 residues. Trimming at V came to 0 bases and at J to 5 bases, leaving 5 bases not matched to a gene. The CDR3 loop reads CASSLGGQGETGELFF. The CDR3 DNA sequence: TGCGCCAGCAGCTTGGGGGGACAGGGAGAAACCGGGGAGCTGTTTTTT.